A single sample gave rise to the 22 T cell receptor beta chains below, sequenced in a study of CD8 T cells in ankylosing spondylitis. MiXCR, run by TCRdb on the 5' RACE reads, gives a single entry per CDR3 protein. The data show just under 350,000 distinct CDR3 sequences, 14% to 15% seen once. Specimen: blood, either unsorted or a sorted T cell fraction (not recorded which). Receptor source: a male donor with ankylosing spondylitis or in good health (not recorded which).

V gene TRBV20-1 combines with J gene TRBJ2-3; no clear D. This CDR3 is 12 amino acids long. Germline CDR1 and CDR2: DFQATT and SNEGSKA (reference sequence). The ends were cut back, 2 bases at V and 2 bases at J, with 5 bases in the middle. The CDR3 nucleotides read TGCAGTGCTAGACCCAACACAGATACGCAGTATTTT. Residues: CSARPNTDTQYF.

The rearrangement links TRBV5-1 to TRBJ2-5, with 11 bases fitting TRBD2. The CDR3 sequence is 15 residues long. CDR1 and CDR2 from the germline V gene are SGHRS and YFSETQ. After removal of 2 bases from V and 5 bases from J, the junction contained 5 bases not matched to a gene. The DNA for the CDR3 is TGCGCCAGCAGCTTTAGCGGGGGGGCCAAGGAGACCCAGTACTTC. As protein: CASSFSGGAKETQYF.

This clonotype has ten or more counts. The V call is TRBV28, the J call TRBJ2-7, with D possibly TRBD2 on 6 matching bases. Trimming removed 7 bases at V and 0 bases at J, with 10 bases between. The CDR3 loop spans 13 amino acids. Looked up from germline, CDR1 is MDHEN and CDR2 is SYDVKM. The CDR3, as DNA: TGTGCCAGCACGTCTAGCGTCTCCTACGAGCAGTACTTC. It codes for CASTSSVSYEQYF.

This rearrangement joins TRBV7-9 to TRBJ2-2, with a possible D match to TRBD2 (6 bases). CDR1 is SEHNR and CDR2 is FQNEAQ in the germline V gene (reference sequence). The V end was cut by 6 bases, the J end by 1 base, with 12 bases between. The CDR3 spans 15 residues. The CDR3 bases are TGTGCCAGCAGACTCCGGGACTGGAACACCGGGGAGCTGTTTTTT. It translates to CASRLRDWNTGELFF. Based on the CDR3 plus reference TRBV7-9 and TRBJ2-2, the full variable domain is DTGVSQNPRHKITKRGQNVTFRCDPISEHNRLYWYRQTLGQGPEFLTYFQNEAQLEKSRLLSDRFSAERPKGSFSTLEIQRTEQGDSAMYLCASRLRDWNTGELFFGEGSRLTVL.

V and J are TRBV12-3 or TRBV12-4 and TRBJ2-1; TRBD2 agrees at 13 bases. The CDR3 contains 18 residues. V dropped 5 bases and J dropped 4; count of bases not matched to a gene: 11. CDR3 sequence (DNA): TGTGCCAGCAGTCGAGAACCCGAACTAGCGGGAGGGTACAATGAGCAGTTCTTC. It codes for CASSREPELAGGYNEQFF.

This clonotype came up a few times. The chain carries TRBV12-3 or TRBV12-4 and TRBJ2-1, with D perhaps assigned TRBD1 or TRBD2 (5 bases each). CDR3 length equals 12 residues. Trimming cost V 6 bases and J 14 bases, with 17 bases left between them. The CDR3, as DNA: TGTGCCAGCAGACCTATGGCAGGGAGTGAGTTCTTC. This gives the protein CASRPMAGSEFF.

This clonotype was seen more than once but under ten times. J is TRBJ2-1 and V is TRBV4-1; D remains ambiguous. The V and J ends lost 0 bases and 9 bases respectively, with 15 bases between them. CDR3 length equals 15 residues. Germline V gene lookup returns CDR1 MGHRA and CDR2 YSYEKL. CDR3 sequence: CASSQDLLVRGEQFF. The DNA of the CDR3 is TGCGCCAGCAGCCAAGATCTGCTAGTACGAGGTGAGCAGTTCTTC.

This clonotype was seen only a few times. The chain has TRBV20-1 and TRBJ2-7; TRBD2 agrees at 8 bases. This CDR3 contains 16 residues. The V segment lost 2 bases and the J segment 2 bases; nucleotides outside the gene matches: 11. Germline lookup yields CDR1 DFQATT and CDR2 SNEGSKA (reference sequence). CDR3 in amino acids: CSARLPRLAGTYEQYF. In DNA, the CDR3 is TGCAGTGCTAGACTCCCCAGGCTAGCGGGCACCTACGAGCAGTACTTC.

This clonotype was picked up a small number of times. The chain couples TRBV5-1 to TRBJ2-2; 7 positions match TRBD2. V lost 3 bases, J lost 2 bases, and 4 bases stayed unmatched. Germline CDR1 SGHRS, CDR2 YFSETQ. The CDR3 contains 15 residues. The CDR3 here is CASSSTSVNTGELFF. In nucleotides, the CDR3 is TGCGCCAGCAGCTCCACTAGCGTCAACACCGGGGAGCTGTTTTTT. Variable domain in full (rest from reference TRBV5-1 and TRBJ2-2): KAGVTQTPRYLIKTRGQQVTLSCSPISGHRSVSWYQQTPGQGLQFLFEYFSETQRNKGNFPGRFSGRQFSNSRSEMNVSTLELGDSALYLCASSSTSVNTGELFFGEGSRLTVL.

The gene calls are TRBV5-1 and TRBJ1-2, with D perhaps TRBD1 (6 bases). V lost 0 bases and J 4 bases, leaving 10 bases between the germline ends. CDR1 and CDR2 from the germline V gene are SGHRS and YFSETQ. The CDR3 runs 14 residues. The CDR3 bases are TGCGCCAGCAGCTTGGAGCGACAGGTCTATGGCTACACCTTC. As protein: CASSLERQVYGYTF.

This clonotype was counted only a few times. The CDR3 bases are TGTGCCAGCAGTCCCCTCGGCAGGGCTCGCACAGATACGCAGTATTTT. It specifies CASSPLGRARTDTQYF. This sequence joins TRBV12-3 or TRBV12-4 and TRBJ2-3; possibly TRBD1 for D (5 bases). The CDR3 extends over 16 amino acids. V was clipped by 5 bases and J by 1 base, with 16 bases between them.

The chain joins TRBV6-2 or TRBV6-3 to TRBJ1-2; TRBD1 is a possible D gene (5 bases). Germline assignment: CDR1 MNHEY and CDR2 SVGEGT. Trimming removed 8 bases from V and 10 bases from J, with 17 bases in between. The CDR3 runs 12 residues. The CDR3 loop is CASGVLDTSYTF. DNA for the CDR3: TGTGCCAGCGGGGTCCTGGACACCTCCTACACCTTC.

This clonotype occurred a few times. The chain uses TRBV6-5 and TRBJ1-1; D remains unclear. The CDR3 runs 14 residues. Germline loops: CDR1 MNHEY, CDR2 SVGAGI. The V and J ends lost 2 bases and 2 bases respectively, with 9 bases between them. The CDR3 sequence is CASSYVRSNTEAFF. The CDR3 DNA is TGTGCCAGCAGTTACGTCAGGAGTAACACTGAAGCTTTCTTT.

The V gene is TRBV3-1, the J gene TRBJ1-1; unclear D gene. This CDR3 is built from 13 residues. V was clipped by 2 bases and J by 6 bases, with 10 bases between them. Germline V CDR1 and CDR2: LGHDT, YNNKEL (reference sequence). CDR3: CASSQSDPAEAFF. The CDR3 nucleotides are TGTGCCAGCAGCCAATCTGACCCGGCTGAAGCTTTCTTT.

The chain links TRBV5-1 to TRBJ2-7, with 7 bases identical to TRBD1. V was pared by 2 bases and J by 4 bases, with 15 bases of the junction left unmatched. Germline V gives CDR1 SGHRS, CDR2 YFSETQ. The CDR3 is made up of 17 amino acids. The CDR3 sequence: CASSFLGSTGEIYEQYF. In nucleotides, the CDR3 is TGCGCCAGCAGCTTTCTAGGCTCTACAGGGGAGATTTACGAGCAGTACTTC.

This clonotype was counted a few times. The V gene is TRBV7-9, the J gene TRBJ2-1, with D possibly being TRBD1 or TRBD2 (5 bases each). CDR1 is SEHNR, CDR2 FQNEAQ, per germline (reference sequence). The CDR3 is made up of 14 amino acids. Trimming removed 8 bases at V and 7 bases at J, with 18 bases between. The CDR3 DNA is TGTGCCAGCCTCCCCTCGGGACCTAAAAATGAGCAGTTCTTC. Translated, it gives CASLPSGPKNEQFF.

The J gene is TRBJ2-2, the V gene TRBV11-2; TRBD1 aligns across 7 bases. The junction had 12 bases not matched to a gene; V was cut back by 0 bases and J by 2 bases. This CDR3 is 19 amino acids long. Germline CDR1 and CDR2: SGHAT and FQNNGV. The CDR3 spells CASSLDKRGQKINTGELFF. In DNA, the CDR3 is TGTGCCAGCAGCTTAGATAAGAGGGGACAGAAGATAAACACCGGGGAGCTGTTTTTT.

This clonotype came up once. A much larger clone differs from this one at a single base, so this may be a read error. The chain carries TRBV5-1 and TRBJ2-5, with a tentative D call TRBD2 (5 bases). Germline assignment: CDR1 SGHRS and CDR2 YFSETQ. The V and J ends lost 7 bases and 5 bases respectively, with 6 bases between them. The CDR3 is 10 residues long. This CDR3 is CASGGETQYF. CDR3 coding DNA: TGCGCCAGCGGCGGGGAGACCCAGTACTTC.

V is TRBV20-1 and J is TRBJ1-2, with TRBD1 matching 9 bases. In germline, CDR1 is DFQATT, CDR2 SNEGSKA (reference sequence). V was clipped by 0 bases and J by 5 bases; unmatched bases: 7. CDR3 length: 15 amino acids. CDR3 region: CSARDGQGREYGYTF. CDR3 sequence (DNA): TGCAGTGCTAGAGACGGACAGGGGCGGGAATATGGCTACACCTTC.

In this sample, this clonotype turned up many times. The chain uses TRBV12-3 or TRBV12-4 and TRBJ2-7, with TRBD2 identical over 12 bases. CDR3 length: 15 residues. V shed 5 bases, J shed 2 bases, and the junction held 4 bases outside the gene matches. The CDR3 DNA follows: TGTGCCAGCAGTCTGAGGACTAGCGGGACCTACGAGCAGTACTTC. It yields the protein CASSLRTSGTYEQYF.

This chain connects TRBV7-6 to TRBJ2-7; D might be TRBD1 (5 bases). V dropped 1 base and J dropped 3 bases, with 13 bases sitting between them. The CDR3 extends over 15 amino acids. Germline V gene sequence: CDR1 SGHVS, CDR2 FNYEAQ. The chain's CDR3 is CASSLEPGRHYEQYF. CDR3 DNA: TGTGCCAGCAGCTTAGAGCCAGGGCGCCACTACGAGCAGTACTTC.

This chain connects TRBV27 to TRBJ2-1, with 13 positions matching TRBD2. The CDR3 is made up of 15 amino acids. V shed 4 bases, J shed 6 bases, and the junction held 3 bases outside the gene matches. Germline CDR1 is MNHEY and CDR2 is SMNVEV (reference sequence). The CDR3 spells CASSSGLAGVNEQFF. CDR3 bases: TGTGCCAGCAGTTCAGGACTAGCGGGAGTCAATGAGCAGTTCTTC.